A selection of T cell receptor beta chains follows, all from one sample in a study of metastatic and nonmetastatic thyroid tumors. TCRdb re-called the PCR reads via MiXCR. The table has more than 50,000 clones, around 20% seen once. The sequencing sample was made of blood. The receptors here all came from a female donor with papillary thyroid cancer or a benign thyroid nodule (not recorded which). Some clones in this sample may be carry-over from other donors' samples. Each CDR3 is given with its conserved first and last residue. The order of the fields is D gene, clone size, J gene, V gene, CDR3 DNA, CDR3 protein. A D gene is named only where the DNA matches it firmly. Not all rows give a size; the values are once, few, many and, for expanded clones, a class.

. many TRBJ2-5 TRBV11-2 TGTGCCAGCAGCTTATCAGCGGTCGGATGGGAGACCCAGTACTTC CASSLSAVGWETQYF
. many TRBJ1-2 TRBV6-1 TGTGCCAGCAGTCCCGGGACAAGTAACTATGGCTACACCTTC CASSPGTSNYGYTF
. many TRBJ1-1 TRBV27 TGTGCCAGCAGTTTAAGGCGGCCAACGCGTGAAGCTTTCTTT CASSLRRPTREAFF
TRBD2 many TRBJ2-5 TRBV12-3/TRBV12-4 TGTGCCAGCAGTTTATCCCTAGCGGCCCAAGAGACCCAGTACTTC CASSLSLAAQETQYF
TRBD1 many TRBJ1-1 TRBV3-1 TGTGCCAGCAGCTTCGGACAGGGGGGTGAAGCTTTCTTT CASSFGQGGEAFF
. . TRBJ2-7 TRBV5-1 TGCGCCAGCAGCACAACGGACGGATCCTCCTACGAGCAGTACTTC CASSTTDGSSYEQYF
. . TRBJ2-7 TRBV30 TGTGCCTGGAGTGTACTTTGGGGCCCCTACGAGCAGAACTTC CAWSVLWGPYEQNF
TRBD1 many TRBJ1-6 TRBV28 TGTGCCAGCAGTTCATCGCGACAGGGGTTTAGTTCACCCCTCCACTTT CASSSSRQGFSSPLHF
. many TRBJ1-1 TRBV6-1 TGTGCCAGCAGGCATATTGGAGGGGACACTGAAGCTTTCTTT CASRHIGGDTEAFF
. . TRBJ2-7 TRBV7-2 TGTGCCAGCAGCCTCCACTACGAGCAGTACTTC CASSLHYEQYF
. few TRBJ2-1 TRBV6-2/TRBV6-3 TGTGCCAGCAGTTACTCTGTCAGTCAGTTGGATGAGCATTTCTTC CASSYSVSQLDEHFF
TRBD2 many TRBJ2-7 TRBV6-5 TGTGCCAGCAGTTACTCGCGCGGGAGGGCCGACGAGCAGTACTTC CASSYSRGRADEQYF
TRBD2 few TRBJ2-7 TRBV6-2/TRBV6-3 TGTGCCAGCAGCCGGGACTACTCTTCCTACGAGCAGTACTTC CASSRDYSSYEQYF
. many TRBJ2-7 TRBV7-9 TGTGCCAGTCCCGCGGGGAAGTTCTACGAGCAGTACTTC CASPAGKFYEQYF
. few TRBJ2-7 TRBV7-6 TGTGCCAGCAGCTCCGAGACAGGTGCATCCTACGATCAGTACTTC CASSSETGASYDQYF
TRBD2 many TRBJ2-7 TRBV7-9 TGTGCCAGCAGTCTTAGCCGGGGGGACGAGCAGTACTTC CASSLSRGDEQYF
. many TRBJ2-7 TRBV12-3/TRBV12-4 TGTGCCAGCAGTCTAGGCCCACTAGACGAGCAGTACTTC CASSLGPLDEQYF
. many TRBJ2-7 TRBV6-1 TGTGCCAGCAGTGTATCCCCCTACGAGCAGTACTTC CASSVSPYEQYF
. . TRBJ2-6 TRBV6-4 TGCGCCAGCAGTGAGACCGGCTCTGTGGCCAACGTCCTGACTTTC CASSETGSVANVLTF
. . TRBJ1-1 TRBV5-1 TGCGCCGGCAGCCCGGGAAAGGAGATCGGTTGGACTGAAGCTTTCTTT CAGSPGKEIGWTEAFF
TRBD1 . TRBJ2-7 TRBV6-6 TGTGCCAGCCACGTCAACCCGTGGGGGACAGCCTACGAGCAGTATTTC CASHVNPWGTAYEQYF
TRBD2 once TRBJ2-7 TRBV20-1 TGCAGTGCTAGGGAAGCGGGAGGCTACTACGAGCAGGACTTC CSAREAGGYYEQDF
TRBD1 medium-sized TRBJ1-5 TRBV2 TGTGCCAGCAGGGGACAGGGAAATCAGCCCCAGCATTTT CASRGQGNQPQHF
. many TRBJ1-2 TRBV27 TGTGCCAGCAGTCGGGGGTTGAAAAATGGCTACACCTTC CASSRGLKNGYTF
. many TRBJ2-2 TRBV6-1 TGTGCCAGCAGAGGGAGGTTCACCGGGGAGCTGTTTTTT CASRGRFTGELFF
. few TRBJ1-6 TRBV28 TGTGCCAGCAGAACCATGACGGGGGGCGTTAGATCACCCCTCCACTTT CASRTMTGGVRSPLHF
TRBD2 few TRBJ2-7 TRBV6-5 TGTGCCAGCAGTTTAGATAGCGGGACCTTTTACGAGCAGTACTTC CASSLDSGTFYEQYF